This T cell receptor beta chain was recorded in a study of blood T cell repertoires in COVID-19. Assay used: immunoSEQ multiplex PCR; TCRdb lists only in-frame clones, some missing. The sample comprises roughly 230,000 clones, approximately 81% of which are singletons, and roughly a tenth rests with the top ten. Trimming left V 5 bases short and J 7 bases short, with 18 bases between. This CDR3 has 15 residues. Germline assignment: CDR1 GTSNPN and CDR2 SVGIG (reference sequence). The source of this sequence is a woman of 80 years or more with COVID-19, enrolled during active disease. The sample comprised peripheral blood. The V gene is TRBV30, the J gene TRBJ1-6; TRBD1 might be the D (5 bases). The DNA of the CDR3 is TGTGCCTGGGGGCCCGGGGAGGGGAGGAATTCACCCCTCCACTTT. It is translated as CAWGPGEGRNSPLHF.